Each of the 21 T cell receptor beta chains below was sequenced from the same sample in a study of Ad26.COV2.S vaccination and SARS-CoV-2 variants. Treatment denoted: 15 to 20 received Ad26.COV2.S at low or high dose, single or two shots; roughly 5 received placebo; per-sample allocation not given. Sample collection was performed on day 63 after the first vaccine or placebo injection. TCRdb's table, derived via immunoSEQ multiplex PCR, lists solely in-frame clones and lacks some. The sample includes fewer than 800,000 clones, around 92% of them seen just once. The specimen comprised peripheral blood, sampled in a trial of Ad26.COV2.S vaccine versus placebo. The receptors come from a person aged 18-60 years who received the Ad26.COV2.S COVID-19 vaccine or a placebo.

This clone was observed once. The chain employs TRBV18 and TRBJ2-2; either TRBD1 or TRBD2 may supply D (5 bases each). The V gene's germline CDR1 is KGHSH and CDR2 LQKENI. The CDR3 sequence is 13 residues long. V was cut by 3 bases and J by 7 bases, with 9 bases left in between. The CDR3 here is CASSPGESGELFF. CDR3 bases: TGTGCCAGCTCACCGGGGGAGAGCGGGGAGCTGTTTTTT.

The chain has TRBV2 and TRBJ1-1; D may be TRBD1 (5 bases). V shed 4 bases and J shed 6 bases, with 15 bases lying between them. This CDR3 contains 14 residues. Germline V gene lookup returns CDR1 SNHLY and CDR2 FYNNEI. CDR3 in DNA: TGTGCCAGCAGTGGGGTCACAGGCCTCTCTGAAGCTTTCTTT. Its translation: CASSGVTGLSEAFF.

The chain is built from TRBV13 and TRBJ1-2; D uncertain. Trimming removed 1 base from V and 1 base from J, with 7 bases in between. The CDR3 runs to 14 residues. The V gene's germline CDR1 is PRHDT and CDR2 FYEKMQ (reference sequence). The CDR3 is CASSLESVNYGYTF. CDR3 in DNA: TGTGCCAGCAGCTTAGAATCAGTTAACTATGGCTACACCTTC.

V is TRBV5-6 and J is TRBJ2-5; D not resolved. Germline CDR1 and CDR2: SGHDT and YYEEEE. The CDR3 extends over 14 amino acids. Trimming stripped 1 base from V and 7 bases from J, with 14 bases between. The CDR3 DNA reads as TGTGCCAGCAGCTTGCAGACGGTTTCGGGGACCCAGTACTTC. It translates to CASSLQTVSGTQYF.

The CDR3 here is CATSRDRGANEQFF. The CDR3 DNA is TGTGCCACCAGCAGAGATAGGGGGGCCAATGAGCAGTTCTTC. The chain recombines TRBV15 with TRBJ2-1, with D perhaps given as TRBD1 or TRBD2 (6 bases each). The CDR3 loop spans 14 amino acids. V was clipped by 0 bases and J by 6 bases, with 9 bases between them. Germline CDR1 reads LNHNV; CDR2 reads YYDKDF (reference sequence).

The CDR3 sequence is CASSLGWTGGNEQFF. The CDR3 DNA is TGTGCCAGCAGCTTGGGGTGGACAGGGGGAAATGAGCAGTTCTTC. The chain couples TRBV5-6 to TRBJ2-1; TRBD1 matches at 10 bases. The V segment lost 0 bases and the J segment 7 bases; nucleotides outside the gene matches: 4. Germline V lookup: CDR1 SGHDT, CDR2 YYEEEE. This CDR3 is built from 15 residues. Full variable domain (remainder filled in from reference TRBV5-6 and TRBJ2-1): DAGVTQSPTHLIKTRGQQVTLRCSPKSGHDTVSWYQQALGQGPQFIFQYYEEEERQRGNFPDRFSGHQFPNYSSELNVNALLLGDSALYLCASSLGWTGGNEQFFGPGTRLTVL.

J is TRBJ2-6 and V is TRBV27; D might be TRBD1 or TRBD2, each matching 5 bases. There are 17 residues in the CDR3. V lost 5 bases to trimming and J lost 0 bases, with 14 bases between them. Germline CDR1 and CDR2: MNHEY and SMNVEV (reference sequence). The CDR3 region has the DNA TGTGCCAGCAGTCCCCGGGACGGAGGCTCTGGGGCCAACGTCCTGACTTTC. Translated: CASSPRDGGSGANVLTF.

On this clone itself: A read error may produce the germline difference seen at one junction end. The J gene is TRBJ1-3, the V gene TRBV14; 7 bases map to TRBD1. Germline CDR1 is SGHDN and CDR2 is FVKESK. CDR3 length: 11 residues. CDR3 sequence: CASSQGGTANF. The CDR3 DNA sequence: TGTGCCAGCAGCCAAGGAGGGACAGCGAATTTT. The full variable domain, rest sourced from reference TRBV14 and TRBJ1-3, is EAGVTQFPSHSVIEKGQTVTLRCDPISGHDNLYWYRRVMGKEIKFLLHFVKESKQDESGMPNNRFLAERTGGTYSTLKVQPAELEDSGVYFCASSQGGTANFGEGSWLTVV.

The chain combines TRBV7-2 with TRBJ1-1; D ambiguous. The CDR3 length is 12 residues. Trimming removed 2 bases from V and 8 bases from J, with 9 bases in between. The V gene's germline CDR1 is SGHTA and CDR2 FQGNSA. Written as DNA, the CDR3 is TGTGCCAGCAGCTTATCGGCGGTCGAAGCTTTCTTT. This translates into CASSLSAVEAFF.

The chain recombines TRBV7-2 with TRBJ2-7; 11 bases fit TRBD1. The CDR3 totals 17 residues. V lost 3 bases, J lost 4 bases, and 11 bases stayed unmatched. Germline CDR1 is SGHTA and CDR2 is FQGNSA. The CDR3 here is CASSFPQSRDRGYEQYF. The CDR3 nucleotides are TGTGCCAGCAGCTTCCCCCAGTCCCGGGACAGGGGGTACGAGCAGTACTTC.

This chain joins TRBV29-1 and TRBJ1-2, with 10 bases identical to TRBD1. Germline V CDR1 and CDR2: SQVTM, ANQGSEA. The CDR3 sequence is 12 residues long. Germline trimming cut 6 bases from V and 2 bases from J; bases unmatched to any gene: 0. This chain's CDR3 is CSVTGGNYGYTF. CDR3 DNA sequence: TGCAGCGTGACAGGGGGCAACTATGGCTACACCTTC.

The CDR3 coding sequence is TGCGCCAGCAGCCAAGATTCTAGCGGGGGCACAGATACGCAGTATTTT. It codes for CASSQDSSGGTDTQYF. The chain has TRBV4-1 and TRBJ2-3; 9 bases are shared with TRBD2. The germline gives CDR1 MGHRA, CDR2 YSYEKL. Unmatched junction bases numbered 2, after V lost 0 bases and J lost 1 base. The CDR3 runs 16 residues.

The chain links TRBV6-5 to TRBJ1-1; a weak D match, TRBD1 (5 bases). Germline V gives CDR1 MNHEY, CDR2 SVGAGI. The CDR3 spans 12 residues. V dropped 2 bases and J dropped 5 bases, with 6 bases sitting between them. The CDR3 spells CASSYEGTEAFF. CDR3 sequence (DNA): TGTGCCAGCAGTTACGAGGGGACTGAAGCTTTCTTT.

V is TRBV29-1 and J is TRBJ1-1, with D hard to call. Trimming stripped 4 bases from V and 9 bases from J, with 18 bases between. The length of the CDR3 is 13 residues. Looked up from germline, CDR1 is SQVTM and CDR2 is ANQGSEA. The CDR3: CSVAPRVQFQAFF. In nucleotides, the CDR3 is TGCAGCGTTGCCCCCAGAGTACAGTTCCAAGCTTTCTTT.

The chain has TRBV19 and TRBJ1-4, with TRBD1 matching over 9 bases. Germline CDR1 LNHDA, CDR2 SQIVND (reference sequence). V gave up 10 bases and J gave up 5 bases; unmatched junction bases: 5. This CDR3 has 13 residues. The CDR3 coding sequence is TGTGCCACTTGGACAGGGGAAAATGAAAAACTGTTTTTT. Protein: CATWTGENEKLFF.

The V call is TRBV18, the J call TRBJ1-3, with 8 positions matching TRBD1. With V trimmed by 3 bases and J by 0 bases, 10 bases remained unmatched. Germline assignment: CDR1 KGHSH and CDR2 LQKENI. The CDR3 is 18 residues long. CDR3: CASSPNQGASFSGNTIYF. For the CDR3, the DNA is TGTGCCAGCTCACCTAACCAGGGGGCATCTTTCTCTGGAAACACCATATATTTT.

This clone occurred a few times. This chain uses TRBV27 with TRBJ2-7, with 11 bases identical to TRBD2. J was trimmed by 0 bases and V by 6 bases; bases with no gene match: 4. The germline V gene encodes CDR1 MNHEY and CDR2 SMNVEV (reference sequence). The CDR3 spans 15 residues. The DNA of the CDR3 is TGTGCCAGCAGCGCCGGGACTAGCGGCTCCTACGAGCAGTACTTC. Translation gives CASSAGTSGSYEQYF.

The chain joins TRBV5-5 to TRBJ1-1, with a tentative D call TRBD1 (5 bases). The CDR3 has 14 amino acids. Trimming removed 2 bases from V and 1 base from J, with 9 bases in between. Germline values: CDR1 SGHKS, CDR2 YYEKEE (reference sequence). The CDR3 nucleotides are TGTGCCAGCAGCTTACAGGTGAGGAACACTGAAGCTTTCTTT. Protein sequence: CASSLQVRNTEAFF. The full variable domain, with the rest looked up from reference TRBV5-5 and TRBJ1-1, is DAGVTQSPTHLIKTRGQQVTLRCSPISGHKSVSWYQQVLGQGPQFIFQYYEKEERGRGNFPDRFSARQFPNYSSELNVNALLLGDSALYLCASSLQVRNTEAFFGQGTRLTVV.

The rearrangement links TRBV6-5 to TRBJ1-2; TRBD1 aligns across 7 bases. Germline loops: CDR1 MNHEY, CDR2 SVGAGI. With V trimmed by 10 bases and J by 4 bases, 12 bases remained unmatched. This CDR3 spans 14 amino acids. The CDR3 region is CATTETGKGYGYTF. The CDR3 DNA sequence: TGTGCCACCACCGAGACAGGGAAGGGCTATGGCTACACCTTC.

The chain couples TRBV5-4 to TRBJ2-3; the match to TRBD2 covers 8 bases. Losses at the gene ends were 3 bases for V and 6 bases for J; bases not matched to a gene: 9. This CDR3 region has 15 residues. CDR1 SGHNT and CDR2 YYREEE come from the germline V gene (reference sequence). CDR3 coding DNA: TGTGCCAGCAGCTCCGGACTAGCATGGAGGGATACGCAGTATTTT. Protein: CASSSGLAWRDTQYF.

This rearrangement joins TRBV15 to TRBJ2-7, with 7 bases that match TRBD1. The junction had 1 base not matched to a gene; V was cut back by 1 base and J by 4 bases. CDR1 is LNHNV and CDR2 is YYDKDF in the germline V gene (reference sequence). This CDR3 contains 13 residues. Here the CDR3 DNA reads TGTGCCACCAGCAGAGGGGACAGTTACGAGCAGTACTTC. Translating it yields CATSRGDSYEQYF.